The subject of this entry is one TCR beta chain. The antigen is unknown. Germline values: CDR1 MNHEY, CDR2 SVGEGT. V lost 7 bases and J lost 4; bases outside the gene matches: 7. The CDR3 is 14 residues long. This sample is part of a study of blood T cells in healthy people across ages. A second PCR, run for roughly 7 to 12 cycles, used a sample-barcoded 5' primer plus a J-beta primer mix. Unique molecular identifiers of 12 random nucleotides labeled each cDNA. No fewer than 3 million CDR3-containing paired-end reads came from each sample. TCRdb re-derived calls from the 5' RACE reads in MiXCR, one entry per CDR3 protein. The sample yields 650,000 to 1,000,000 distinct CDR3 sequences, about 34% seen once. Regarding the study as a whole: Compared with aged donors, long-lived donors showed fewer expanded clones, suggesting selection.

The sequence came from a man aged 18 to 29 in good health. Sample: blood. The V gene is TRBV6-2 or TRBV6-3, the J gene TRBJ2-1; TRBD1 matches at 7 bases. CDR3 residues: CASTEDRPYNEQFF. CDR3 DNA sequence: TGTGCCAGCACCGAGGACAGGCCTTACAATGAGCAGTTCTTC.